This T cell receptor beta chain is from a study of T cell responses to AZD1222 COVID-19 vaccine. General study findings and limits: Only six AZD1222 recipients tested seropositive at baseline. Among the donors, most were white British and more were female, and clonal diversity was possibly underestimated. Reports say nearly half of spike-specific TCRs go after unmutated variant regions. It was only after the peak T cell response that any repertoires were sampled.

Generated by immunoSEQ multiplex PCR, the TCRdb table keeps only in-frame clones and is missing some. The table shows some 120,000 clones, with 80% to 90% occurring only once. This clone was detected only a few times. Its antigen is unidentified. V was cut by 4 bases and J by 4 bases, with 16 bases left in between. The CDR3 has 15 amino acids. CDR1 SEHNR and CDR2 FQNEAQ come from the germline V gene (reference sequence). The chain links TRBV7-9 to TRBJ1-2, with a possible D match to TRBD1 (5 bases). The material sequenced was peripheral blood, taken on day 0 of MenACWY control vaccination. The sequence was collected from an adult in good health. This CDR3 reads CASSSIGTETYGYTF. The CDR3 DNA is TGTGCCAGCAGCTCAATTGGGACGGAGACCTATGGCTACACCTTC.